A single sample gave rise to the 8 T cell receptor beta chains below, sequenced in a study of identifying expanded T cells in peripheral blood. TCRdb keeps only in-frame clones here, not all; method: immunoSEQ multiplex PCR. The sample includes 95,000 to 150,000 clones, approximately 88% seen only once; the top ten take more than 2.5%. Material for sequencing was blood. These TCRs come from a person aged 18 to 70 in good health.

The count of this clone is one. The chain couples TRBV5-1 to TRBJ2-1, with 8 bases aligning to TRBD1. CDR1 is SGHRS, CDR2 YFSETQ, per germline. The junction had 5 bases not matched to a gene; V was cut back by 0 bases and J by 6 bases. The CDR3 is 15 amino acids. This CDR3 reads CASSLERTGSNEQFF. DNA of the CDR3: TGCGCCAGCAGCTTGGAGCGGACAGGGAGCAATGAGCAGTTCTTC.

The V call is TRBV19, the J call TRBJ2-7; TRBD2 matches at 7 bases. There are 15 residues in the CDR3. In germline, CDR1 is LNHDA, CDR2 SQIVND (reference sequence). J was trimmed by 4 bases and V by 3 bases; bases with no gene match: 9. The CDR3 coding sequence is TGTGCCAGTAGTATTGTTTGGGAGGGAATGTACGAGCAGTACTTC. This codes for CASSIVWEGMYEQYF. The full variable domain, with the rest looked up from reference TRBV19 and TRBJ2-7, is DGGITQSPKYLFRKEGQNVTLSCEQNLNHDAMYWYRQDPGQGLRLIYYSQIVNDFQKGDIAEGYSVSREKKESFPLTVTSAQKNPTAFYLCASSIVWEGMYEQYFGPGTRLTVT.

The CDR3 loop reads CAWSRSSYNSPLHF. The CDR3 DNA reads as TGTGCCTGGAGTAGGAGCTCCTATAATTCACCCCTCCACTTT. V gene TRBV30 combines with J gene TRBJ1-6; D is unresolved. CDR3 length equals 14 residues. Germline V gene lookup returns CDR1 GTSNPN and CDR2 SVGIG (reference sequence). Trimming removed 2 bases from V and 0 bases from J, with 5 bases in between.

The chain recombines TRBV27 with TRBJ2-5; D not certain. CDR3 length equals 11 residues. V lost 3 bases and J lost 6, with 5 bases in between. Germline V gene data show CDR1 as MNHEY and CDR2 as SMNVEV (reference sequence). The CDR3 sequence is CASSLGKTQYF. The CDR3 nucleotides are TGTGCCAGCAGTTTGGGGAAGACCCAGTACTTC.

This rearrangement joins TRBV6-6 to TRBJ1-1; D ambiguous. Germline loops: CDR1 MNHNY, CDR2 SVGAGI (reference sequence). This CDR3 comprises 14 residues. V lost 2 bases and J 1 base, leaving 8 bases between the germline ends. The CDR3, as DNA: TGTGCCAGCAGTTACGGTGAAGGGAACACTGAAGCTTTCTTT. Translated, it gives CASSYGEGNTEAFF.

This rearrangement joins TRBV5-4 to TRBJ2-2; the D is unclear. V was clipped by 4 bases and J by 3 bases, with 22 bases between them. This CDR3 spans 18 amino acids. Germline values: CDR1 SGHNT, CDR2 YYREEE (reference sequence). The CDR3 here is CASSPSKADHRYTGELFF. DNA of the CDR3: TGTGCCAGCAGCCCGAGTAAGGCGGACCATCGCTACACCGGGGAGCTGTTTTTT. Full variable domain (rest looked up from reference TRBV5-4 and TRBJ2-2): ETGVTQSPTHLIKTRGQQVTLRCSSQSGHNTVSWYQQALGQGPQFIFQYYREEENGRGNFPPRFSGLQFPNYSSELNVNALELDDSALYLCASSPSKADHRYTGELFFGEGSRLTVL.

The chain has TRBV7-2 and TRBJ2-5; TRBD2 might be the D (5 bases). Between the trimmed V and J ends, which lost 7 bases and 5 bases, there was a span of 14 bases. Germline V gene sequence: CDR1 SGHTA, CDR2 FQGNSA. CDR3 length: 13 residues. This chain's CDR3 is CASTYGGGETQYF. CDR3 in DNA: TGTGCCAGCACTTACGGAGGTGGGGAGACCCAGTACTTC.

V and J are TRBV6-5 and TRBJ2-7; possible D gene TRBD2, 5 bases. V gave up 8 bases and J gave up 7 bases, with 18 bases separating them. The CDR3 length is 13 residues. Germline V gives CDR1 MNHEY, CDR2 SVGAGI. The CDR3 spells CASWGTSRGEQYF. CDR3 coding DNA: TGTGCCAGCTGGGGAACCTCCCGGGGAGAGCAGTACTTC.